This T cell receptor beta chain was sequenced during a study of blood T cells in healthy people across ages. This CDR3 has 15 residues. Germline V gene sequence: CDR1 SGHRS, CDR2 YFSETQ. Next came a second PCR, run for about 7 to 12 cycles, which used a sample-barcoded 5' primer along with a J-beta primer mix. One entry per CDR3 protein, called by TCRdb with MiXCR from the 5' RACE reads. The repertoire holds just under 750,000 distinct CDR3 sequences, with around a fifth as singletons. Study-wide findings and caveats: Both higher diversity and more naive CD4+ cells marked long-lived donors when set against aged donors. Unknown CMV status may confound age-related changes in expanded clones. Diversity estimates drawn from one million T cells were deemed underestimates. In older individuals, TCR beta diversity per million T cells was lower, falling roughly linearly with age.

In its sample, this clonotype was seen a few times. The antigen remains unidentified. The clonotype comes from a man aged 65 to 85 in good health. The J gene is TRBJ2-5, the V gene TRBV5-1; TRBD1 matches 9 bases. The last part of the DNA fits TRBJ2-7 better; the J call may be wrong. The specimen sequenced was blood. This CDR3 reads CASSLEGQGRYEQYF. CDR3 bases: TGCGCCAGCAGCTTGGAGGGACAGGGAAGGTACGAGCAGTACTTC.